Listed below are T cell receptor beta chains from one sample, sequenced in a study of T cells in Graves' hyperthyroidism and ophthalmopathy. TCRdb itself ran the multiplex PCR reads through MiXCR, one entry per CDR3 protein. The table has approximately 720,000 distinct CDR3 sequences, roughly a sixth seen once. The sequencing sample was made of blood. These receptors were collected from a woman aged 45-59 years with Graves' hyperthyroidism that later progressed to Graves' ophthalmopathy. Each CDR3 is given with its conserved first and last residue. The D gene is left open where the match is weak. Rows may omit the clone size; those that give it use once, few, many or a size class.

j_call d_call v_call clone_size cdr3_aa cdr3_nt
TRBJ1-2 - TRBV5-1 many CASSLNRYGYTF TGCGCCAGCAGCTTAAACAGATATGGCTACACCTTC
TRBJ2-1 - TRBV7-9 few CASSLLRNEQFF TGTGCCAGCAGCTTATTGAGGAATGAGCAGTTCTTC
TRBJ2-1 - TRBV7-9 many CASSLAGGALSEQFF TGTGCCAGCAGCTTAGCGGGGGGGGCCCTCTCCGAGCAGTTCTTC
TRBJ2-3 - TRBV20-1 - CSASPPGWERDLSTDTQYF TGCAGTGCTAGTCCCCCGGGCTGGGAGAGGGATTTAAGCACAGATACGCAGTATTTT
TRBJ2-3 - TRBV2 many CASSEGAYTQYF TGTGCCAGCAGTGAAGGGGCATATACGCAGTATTTT
TRBJ1-2 - TRBV10-3 - CAISSFYGYTF TGTGCCATCAGTTCCTTTTATGGCTACACCTTC
TRBJ2-2 TRBD2 TRBV10-3 few CAISSGGAYTGELFF TGTGCCATTAGTAGCGGGGGGGCTTACACCGGGGAGCTGTTTTTT
TRBJ2-3 - TRBV5-4 - CASSFRLTPVTDTQYF TGTGCCAGCAGCTTTCGTTTGACACCAGTCACAGATACGCAGTATTTT
TRBJ2-5 - TRBV20-1 few CSAPNTRWAMKTQYF TGCAGTGCCCCAAACACTAGATGGGCTATGAAGACCCAGTACTTC
TRBJ1-2 - TRBV3-1 many CASSQGTFMGHGYTF TGTGCCAGCAGCCAAGGGACGTTTATGGGTCATGGCTACACCTTC
TRBJ2-6 - TRBV20-1 - CSAKGETGANVLTF TGCAGTGCTAAGGGGGAGACCGGGGCCAACGTCCTGACTTTC
TRBJ2-1 TRBD2 TRBV3-1 many CASSQSGGVYNEQFF TGTGCCAGCAGCCAAAGCGGGGGGGTCTACAATGAGCAGTTCTTC
TRBJ2-7 - TRBV20-1 many CSASLDYEQYF TGCAGTGCTAGCCTCGACTACGAGCAGTACTTC
TRBJ1-5 - TRBV6-1 many CASSQDSYSNQPQHF TGTGCCAGCAGTCAGGACAGCTATAGCAATCAGCCCCAGCATTTT
TRBJ1-2 - TRBV20-1 few CSAEDDYGYTF TGCAGTGCTGAGGACGACTATGGCTACACCTTC
TRBJ2-3 - TRBV7-3 few CASSLTTRGANTDTQYF TGTGCCAGCAGCTTAACTACCAGGGGGGCGAACACAGATACGCAGTATTTT
TRBJ2-2 - TRBV6-5 - CASSYYGAGTGELFF TGTGCCAGCAGTTACTACGGGGCCGGCACCGGGGAGCTGTTTTTT
TRBJ1-2 TRBD1 TRBV5-1 - CASSPVTGDGYTF TGCGCCAGCAGCCCCGTAACAGGGGATGGCTACACCTTC
TRBJ1-5 - TRBV15 - CATSRNRISNSNQPQHF TGTGCCACCAGCAGGAACAGGATAAGTAATAGCAATCAGCCCCAGCATTTT
TRBJ1-1 - TRBV3-1 many CASSHGGYLNTEAFF TGTGCCAGCAGCCATGGGGGTTACTTGAACACTGAAGCTTTCTTT
TRBJ1-1 - TRBV7-9 few CASSLEGGGNTEAFF TGTGCCAGCAGCTTAGAAGGGGGTGGGAACACTGAAGCTTTCTTT
TRBJ2-5 - TRBV29-1 few CSVDKGGDQETQYF TGCAGCGTTGATAAAGGCGGGGACCAAGAGACCCAGTACTTC
TRBJ2-3 - TRBV14 - CASSQETSVDTRYF TGTGCCAGCAGCCAAGAGACGTCGGTGGATACGCGGTATTTT
TRBJ1-1 - TRBV20-1 many CSAPQRGGGTEAFF TGCAGTGCTCCCCAGCGGGGTGGGGGCACTGAAGCTTTCTTT
TRBJ2-7 - TRBV6-1 - CASRKDSFSYEQYF TGTGCCAGCAGAAAGGACAGTTTCTCCTACGAGCAGTACTTC
TRBJ2-3 TRBD2 TRBV12-3/TRBV12-4 - CASSFFSGGATDTQYF TGTGCCAGCAGTTTTTTTAGCGGGGGGGCAACAGATACGCAGTATTTT
TRBJ1-2 TRBD1 TRBV30 - CAWSAQGAAGYTF TGTGCCTGGAGTGCTCAGGGGGCGGCTGGCTACACCTTC
TRBJ2-7 - TRBV5-1 few CASSLYPYEQYF TGCGCCAGCAGCTTGTACCCCTACGAGCAGTACTTC
TRBJ1-2 - TRBV6-4 - CASSYSIARHNYGYTF TGTGCCAGCAGTTACTCGATTGCCAGACATAACTATGGCTACACCTTC
TRBJ2-7 - TRBV27 - CASSLTAVDYEQYF TGTGCCAGCAGTTTAACAGCGGTGGACTACGAGCAGTACTTC
TRBJ1-1 - TRBV19 - CASSQPGTTEAFF TGTGCCAGTAGTCAACCGGGGACCACTGAAGCTTTCTTT
TRBJ1-1 - TRBV7-6 many CASSLGHLNTEAFF TGTGCCAGCAGCTTGGGACACCTGAACACTGAAGCTTTCTTT
TRBJ1-5 - TRBV5-1 many CASSLGTSNQPQHF TGTGCCAGCAGTTTAGGGACTAGCAATCAGCCCCAGCATTTT
TRBJ1-5 - TRBV7-9 few CASSSDTGFIDQPQHF TGTGCCAGCAGCTCGGATACAGGGTTTATCGATCAGCCCCAGCATTTT
TRBJ1-3 - TRBV19 - CASSIVGSSGNTIYF TGTGCCAGTAGTATAGTTGGAAGCTCTGGAAACACCATATATTTT